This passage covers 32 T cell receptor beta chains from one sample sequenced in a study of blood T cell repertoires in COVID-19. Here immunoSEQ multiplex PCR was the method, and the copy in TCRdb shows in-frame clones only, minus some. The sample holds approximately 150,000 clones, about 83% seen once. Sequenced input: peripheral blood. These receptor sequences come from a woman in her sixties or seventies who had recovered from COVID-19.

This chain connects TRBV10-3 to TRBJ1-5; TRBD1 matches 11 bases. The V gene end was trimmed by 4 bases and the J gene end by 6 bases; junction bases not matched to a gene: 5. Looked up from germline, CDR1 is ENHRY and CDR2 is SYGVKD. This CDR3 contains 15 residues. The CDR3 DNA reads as TGTGCCATCAGTGTTGGGACAGGGGGTGGTCAGCCCCAGCATTTT. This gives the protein CAISVGTGGGQPQHF.

The CDR3 bases are TGTGCCAGTAGTATAGCGGCAGGCCTAGCCCCTCGCAATCAGCCCCAGCATTTT. Protein product: CASSIAAGLAPRNQPQHF. The chain uses TRBV19 and TRBJ1-5, with D unresolved. Germline V CDR1 and CDR2: LNHDA, SQIVND (reference sequence). This CDR3 is built from 18 residues. Trimming pared 1 base from V and 2 bases from J, leaving 18 bases between. Filled out from reference TRBV19 and TRBJ1-5, the complete variable domain reads DGGITQSPKYLFRKEGQNVTLSCEQNLNHDAMYWYRQDPGQGLRLIYYSQIVNDFQKGDIAEGYSVSREKKESFPLTVTSAQKNPTAFYLCASSIAAGLAPRNQPQHFGDGTRLSIL.

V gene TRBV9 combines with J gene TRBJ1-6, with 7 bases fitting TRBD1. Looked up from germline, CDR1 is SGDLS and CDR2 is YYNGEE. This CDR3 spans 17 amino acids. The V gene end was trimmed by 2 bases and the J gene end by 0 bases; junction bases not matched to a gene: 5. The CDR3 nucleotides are TGTGCCAGCAGCGTCGGACAGGATCGCTCCTATAATTCACCCCTCCACTTT. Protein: CASSVGQDRSYNSPLHF.

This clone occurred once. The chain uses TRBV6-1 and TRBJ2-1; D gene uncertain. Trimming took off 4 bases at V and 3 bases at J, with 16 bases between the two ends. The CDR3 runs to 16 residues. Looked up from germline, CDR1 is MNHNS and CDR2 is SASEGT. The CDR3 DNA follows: TGTGCCAGCAGTGTGACTGATTCAATAATCTACAATGAGCAGTTCTTC. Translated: CASSVTDSIIYNEQFF.

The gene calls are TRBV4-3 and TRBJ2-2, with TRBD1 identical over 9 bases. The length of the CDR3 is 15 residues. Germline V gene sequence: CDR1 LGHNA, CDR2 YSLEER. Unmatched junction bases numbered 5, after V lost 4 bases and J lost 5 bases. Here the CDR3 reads CASSPDRGATGELFF. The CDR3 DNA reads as TGCGCCAGCAGCCCAGACAGGGGGGCGACCGGGGAGCTGTTTTTT.

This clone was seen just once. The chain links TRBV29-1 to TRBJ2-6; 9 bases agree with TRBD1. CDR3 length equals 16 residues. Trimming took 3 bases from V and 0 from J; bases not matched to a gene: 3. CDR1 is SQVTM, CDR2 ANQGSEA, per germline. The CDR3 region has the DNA TGCAGCGTTGAGGGACAGGGATACTCTGGGGCCAACGTCCTGACTTTC. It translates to CSVEGQGYSGANVLTF.

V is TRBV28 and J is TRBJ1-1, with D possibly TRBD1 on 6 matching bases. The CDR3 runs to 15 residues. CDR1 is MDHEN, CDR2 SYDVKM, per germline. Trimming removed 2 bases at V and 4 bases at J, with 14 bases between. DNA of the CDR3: TGTGCCAGCAGTTTAGGTTGGGGGCTGGGCACTGAAGCTTTCTTT. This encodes CASSLGWGLGTEAFF.

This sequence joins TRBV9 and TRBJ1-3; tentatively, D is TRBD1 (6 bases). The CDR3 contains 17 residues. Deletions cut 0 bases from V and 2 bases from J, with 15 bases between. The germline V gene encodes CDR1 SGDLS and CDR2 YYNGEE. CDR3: CASSVAQTGGPGNTIYF. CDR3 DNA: TGTGCCAGCAGCGTAGCCCAGACGGGGGGCCCTGGAAACACCATATATTTT.

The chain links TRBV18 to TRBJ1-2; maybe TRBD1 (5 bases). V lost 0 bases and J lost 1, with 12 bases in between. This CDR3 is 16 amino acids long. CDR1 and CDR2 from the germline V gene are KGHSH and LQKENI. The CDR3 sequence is CASSPPSRAGNYGYTF. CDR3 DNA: TGTGCCAGCTCACCACCGTCCAGGGCCGGTAACTATGGCTACACCTTC.

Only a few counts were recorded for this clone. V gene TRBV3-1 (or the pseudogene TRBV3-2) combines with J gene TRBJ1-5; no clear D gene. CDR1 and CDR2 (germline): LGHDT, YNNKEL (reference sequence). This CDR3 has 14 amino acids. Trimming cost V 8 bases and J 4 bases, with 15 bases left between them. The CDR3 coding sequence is TGTGCCAGCCAGGTGGGGAGCCCAAATCAGCCCCAGCATTTT. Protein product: CASQVGSPNQPQHF.

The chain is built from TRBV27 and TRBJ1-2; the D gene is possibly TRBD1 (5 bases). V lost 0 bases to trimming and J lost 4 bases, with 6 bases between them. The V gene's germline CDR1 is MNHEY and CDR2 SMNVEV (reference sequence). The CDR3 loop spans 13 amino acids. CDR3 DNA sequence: TGTGCCAGCAGTTTATCGGGGGGCTATGGCTACACCTTC. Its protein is CASSLSGGYGYTF.

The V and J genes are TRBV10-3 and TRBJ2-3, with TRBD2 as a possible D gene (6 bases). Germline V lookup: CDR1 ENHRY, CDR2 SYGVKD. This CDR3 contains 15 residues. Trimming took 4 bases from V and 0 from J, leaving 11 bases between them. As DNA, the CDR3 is TGTGCCATCAGTGGGCAGCGGGCCAGCACAGATACGCAGTATTTT. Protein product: CAISGQRASTDTQYF.

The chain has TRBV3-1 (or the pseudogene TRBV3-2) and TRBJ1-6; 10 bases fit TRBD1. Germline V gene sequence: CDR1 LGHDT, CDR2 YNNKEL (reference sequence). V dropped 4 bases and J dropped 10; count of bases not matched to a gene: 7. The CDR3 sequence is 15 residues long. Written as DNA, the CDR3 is TGTGCCAGCAGCCCGCGACAGGGGGCGCGGTCACCCCTCCACTTT. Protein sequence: CASSPRQGARSPLHF.

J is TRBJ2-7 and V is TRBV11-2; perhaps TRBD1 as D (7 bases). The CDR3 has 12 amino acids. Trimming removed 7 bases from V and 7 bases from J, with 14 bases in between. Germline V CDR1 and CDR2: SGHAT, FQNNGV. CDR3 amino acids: CASTPGGFEQYF. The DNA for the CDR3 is TGTGCCAGCACCCCAGGGGGGTTTGAGCAGTACTTC. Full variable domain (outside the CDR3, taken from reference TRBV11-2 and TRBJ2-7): EAGVAQSPRYKIIEKRQSVAFWCNPISGHATLYWYQQILGQGPKLLIQFQNNGVVDDSQLPKDRFSAERLKGVDSTLKIQPAKLEDSAVYLCASTPGGFEQYFGPGTRLTVT.

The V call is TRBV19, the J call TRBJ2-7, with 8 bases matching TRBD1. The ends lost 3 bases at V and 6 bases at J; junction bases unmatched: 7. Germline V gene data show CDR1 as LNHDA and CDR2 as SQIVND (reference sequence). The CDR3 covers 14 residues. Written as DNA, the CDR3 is TGTGCCAGTAGTATTAGTCAGGGGGCGGTCGAGCAGTACTTC. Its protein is CASSISQGAVEQYF. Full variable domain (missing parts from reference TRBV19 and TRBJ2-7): DGGITQSPKYLFRKEGQNVTLSCEQNLNHDAMYWYRQDPGQGLRLIYYSQIVNDFQKGDIAEGYSVSREKKESFPLTVTSAQKNPTAFYLCASSISQGAVEQYFGPGTRLTVT.

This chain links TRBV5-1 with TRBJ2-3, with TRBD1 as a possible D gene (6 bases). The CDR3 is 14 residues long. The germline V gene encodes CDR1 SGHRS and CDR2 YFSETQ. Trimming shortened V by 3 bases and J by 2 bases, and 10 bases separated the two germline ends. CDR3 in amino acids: CASSSQGLTDTQYF. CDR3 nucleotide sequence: TGCGCCAGCAGCTCCCAGGGGCTCACAGATACGCAGTATTTT. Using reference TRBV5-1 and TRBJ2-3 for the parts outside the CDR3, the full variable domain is KAGVTQTPRYLIKTRGQQVTLSCSPISGHRSVSWYQQTPGQGLQFLFEYFSETQRNKGNFPGRFSGRQFSNSRSEMNVSTLELGDSALYLCASSSQGLTDTQYFGPGTRLTVL.

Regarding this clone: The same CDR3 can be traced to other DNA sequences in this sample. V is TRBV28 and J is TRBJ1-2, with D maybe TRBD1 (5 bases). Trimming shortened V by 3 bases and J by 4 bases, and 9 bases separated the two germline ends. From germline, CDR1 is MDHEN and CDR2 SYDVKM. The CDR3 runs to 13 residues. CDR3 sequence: CASSFGQGYGYTF. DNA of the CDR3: TGTGCCAGCAGTTTTGGGCAGGGCTATGGCTACACCTTC.

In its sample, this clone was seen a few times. The CDR3 loop reads CASSERQGNQPQHF. As DNA, the CDR3 is TGTGCCAGCAGTGAACGGCAGGGGAATCAGCCCCAGCATTTT. The rearrangement links TRBV2 to TRBJ1-5, with a weak D call TRBD1 (6 bases). The CDR3 runs 14 residues. Germline V gene lookup returns CDR1 SNHLY and CDR2 FYNNEI. The V end lost 2 bases, the J end lost 4 bases, and 9 bases lay between the germline ends.

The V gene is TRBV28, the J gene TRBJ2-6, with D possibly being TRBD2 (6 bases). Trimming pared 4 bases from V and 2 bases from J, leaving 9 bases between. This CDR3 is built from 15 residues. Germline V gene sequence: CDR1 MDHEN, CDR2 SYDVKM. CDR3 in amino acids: CASSWRGTGANVLTF. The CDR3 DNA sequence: TGTGCCAGCAGTTGGAGGGGTACTGGGGCCAACGTCCTGACTTTC.

The CDR3 DNA reads TGTGCCAGCAGCGGCCACAGGGCAGGGGAGACCCAGTACTTC. Its translation: CASSGHRAGETQYF. The chain employs TRBV7-9 and TRBJ2-5; D is perhaps TRBD1 (6 bases). This CDR3 comprises 14 residues. Germline V gives CDR1 SEHNR, CDR2 FQNEAQ (reference sequence). V dropped 5 bases and J dropped 5 bases, with 15 bases sitting between them.

This CDR3 reads CASSIVSGSSTDTQYF. CDR3 sequence (DNA): TGTGCCAGTAGTATAGTGAGCGGCTCTAGCACAGATACGCAGTATTTT. The chain employs TRBV19 and TRBJ2-3, with D perhaps TRBD2 (5 bases). The CDR3 length is 16 residues. Trimming took 1 base from V and 0 from J, leaving 11 bases between them. CDR1 and CDR2 from the germline V gene are LNHDA and SQIVND (reference sequence).

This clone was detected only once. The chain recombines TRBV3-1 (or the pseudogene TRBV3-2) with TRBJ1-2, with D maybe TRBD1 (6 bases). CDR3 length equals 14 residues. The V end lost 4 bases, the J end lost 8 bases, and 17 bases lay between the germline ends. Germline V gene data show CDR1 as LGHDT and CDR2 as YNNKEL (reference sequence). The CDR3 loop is CASSPFGGRWGYTF. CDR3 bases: TGTGCCAGCAGCCCATTCGGGGGGCGATGGGGCTACACCTTC.

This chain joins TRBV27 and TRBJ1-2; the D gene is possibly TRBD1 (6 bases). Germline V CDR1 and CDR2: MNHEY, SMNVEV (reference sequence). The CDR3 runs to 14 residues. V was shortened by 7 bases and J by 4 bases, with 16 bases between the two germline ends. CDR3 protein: CASTPGGARYGYTF. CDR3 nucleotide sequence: TGTGCCAGCACCCCTGGGGGGGCGCGCTATGGCTACACCTTC.

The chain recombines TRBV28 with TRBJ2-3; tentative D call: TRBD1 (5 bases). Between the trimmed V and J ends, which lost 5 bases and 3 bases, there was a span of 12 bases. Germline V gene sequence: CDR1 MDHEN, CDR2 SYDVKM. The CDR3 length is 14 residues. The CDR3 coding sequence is TGTGCCAGCAGTCCCCAGGACACTACAGATACGCAGTATTTT. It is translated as CASSPQDTTDTQYF.

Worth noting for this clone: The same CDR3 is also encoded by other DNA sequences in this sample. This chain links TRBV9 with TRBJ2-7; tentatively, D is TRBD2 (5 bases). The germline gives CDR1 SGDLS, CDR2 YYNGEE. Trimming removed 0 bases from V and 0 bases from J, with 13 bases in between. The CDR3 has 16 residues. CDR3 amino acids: CASSVGSSGSSYEQYF. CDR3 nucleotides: TGTGCCAGCAGCGTAGGCTCGAGTGGGAGCTCCTACGAGCAGTACTTC.

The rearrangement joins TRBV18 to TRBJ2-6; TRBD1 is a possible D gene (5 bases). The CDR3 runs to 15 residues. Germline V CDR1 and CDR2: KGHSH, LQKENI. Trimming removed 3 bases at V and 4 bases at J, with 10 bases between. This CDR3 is CASSPKGAGANVLTF. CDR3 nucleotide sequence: TGTGCCAGCTCACCGAAAGGGGCGGGGGCCAACGTCCTGACTTTC. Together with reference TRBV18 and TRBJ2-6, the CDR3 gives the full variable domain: NAGVMQNPRHLVRRRGQEARLRCSPMKGHSHVYWYRQLPEEGLKFMVYLQKENIIDESGMPKERFSAEFPKEGPSILRIQQVVRGDSAAYFCASSPKGAGANVLTFGAGSRLTVL.

CDR3 nucleotide sequence: TGTGCCAGCAGTGGGACAGGGGACTATGGCTACACCTTC. Translating gives CASSGTGDYGYTF. The chain links TRBV2 to TRBJ1-2; 9 bases are a match to TRBD1. CDR1 is SNHLY and CDR2 is FYNNEI in the germline V gene. V shed 4 bases and J 3 bases; nucleotides not matched to a gene: 0. This CDR3 spans 13 amino acids.

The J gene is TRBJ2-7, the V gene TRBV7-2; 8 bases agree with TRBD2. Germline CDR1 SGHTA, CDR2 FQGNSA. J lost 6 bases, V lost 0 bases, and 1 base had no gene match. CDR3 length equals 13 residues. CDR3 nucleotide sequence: TGTGCCAGCAGCTTAGCCGGGGGGGGCGAGCAGTACTTC. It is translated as CASSLAGGGEQYF.

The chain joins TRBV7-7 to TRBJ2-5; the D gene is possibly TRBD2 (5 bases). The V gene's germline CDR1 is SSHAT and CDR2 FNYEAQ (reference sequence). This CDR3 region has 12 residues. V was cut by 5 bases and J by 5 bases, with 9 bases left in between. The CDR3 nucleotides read TGTGCCAGCAGCCCGGGGTGGGAGACCCAGTACTTC. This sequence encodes CASSPGWETQYF.

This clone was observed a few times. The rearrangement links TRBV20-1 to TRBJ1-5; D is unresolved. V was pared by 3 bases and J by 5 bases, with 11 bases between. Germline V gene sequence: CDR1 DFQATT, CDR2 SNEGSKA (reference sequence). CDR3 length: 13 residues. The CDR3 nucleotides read TGCAGTGCTAGTGTAGCGTGGGATCAGCCCCAGCATTTT. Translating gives CSASVAWDQPQHF.

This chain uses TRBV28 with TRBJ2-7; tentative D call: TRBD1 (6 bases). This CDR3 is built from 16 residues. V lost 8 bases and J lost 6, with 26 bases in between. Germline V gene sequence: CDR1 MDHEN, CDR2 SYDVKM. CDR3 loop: CASDPALGAGPSEQYF. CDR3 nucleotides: TGTGCCAGCGATCCTGCCTTGGGGGCAGGGCCCAGCGAGCAGTACTTC.

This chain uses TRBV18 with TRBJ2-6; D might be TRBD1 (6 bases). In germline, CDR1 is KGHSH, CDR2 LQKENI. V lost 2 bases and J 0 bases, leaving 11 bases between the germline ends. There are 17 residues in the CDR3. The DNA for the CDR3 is TGTGCCAGCTCACCAGAAGTAGGGGGCTCTGGGGCCAACGTCCTGACTTTC. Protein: CASSPEVGGSGANVLTF.